This passage covers 10 T cell receptor beta chains from one sample sequenced in a study of shared clonotypes between healthy human individuals. Using immunoSEQ multiplex PCR, the repertoire was profiled, and TCRdb retains in-frame clones only, with some absent. The profile shows fewer than 1.8 million clones, approximately 98.5% of them singletons. The specimen sequenced was naive CD4+ T cells sorted from blood. The subset: CD45RA+ positively selected. These TCRs come from a man aged 30 to 45 in good health.

The chain recombines TRBV4-1 with TRBJ2-1; possible D gene TRBD2, 5 bases. The CDR3 sequence is 14 residues long. Trimming pared 0 bases from V and 8 bases from J, leaving 11 bases between. Germline V gene lookup returns CDR1 MGHRA and CDR2 YSYEKL. In DNA, the CDR3 is TGCGCCAGCAGCCAAGATATAGGAGGTGATGAGCAGTTCTTC. Encoded protein: CASSQDIGGDEQFF.

This chain links TRBV11-2 with TRBJ2-2; TRBD1 is a possible D gene (7 bases). V was shortened by 0 bases and J by 4 bases, with 18 bases between the two germline ends. The length of the CDR3 is 18 residues. Looked up from germline, CDR1 is SGHAT and CDR2 is FQNNGV. CDR3 sequence: CASSLDNMYRGGTGELFF. CDR3 sequence (DNA): TGTGCCAGCAGCTTAGATAATATGTACAGGGGAGGCACCGGGGAGCTGTTTTTT.

The V call is TRBV25-1, the J call TRBJ1-4; D not resolved. The CDR3 covers 15 residues. Deletions cut 1 base from V and 3 bases from J, with 9 bases between. Per germline, CDR1 MGHDK and CDR2 SYGVNS. The CDR3: CASSEFGVPNEKLFF. The CDR3 region has the DNA TGTGCCAGCAGTGAATTTGGGGTCCCTAATGAAAAACTGTTTTTT.

V usage is TRBV7-9 and J usage is TRBJ2-7; D not resolved. Trimming cost V 5 bases and J 1 base, with 12 bases left between them. From germline, CDR1 is SEHNR and CDR2 FQNEAQ (reference sequence). This CDR3 has 14 amino acids. This CDR3 reads CASSDAGSSYEQYF. The CDR3 DNA reads as TGTGCCAGCAGCGATGCCGGGTCTTCCTACGAGCAGTACTTC.

As regards this clone: Other DNA sequences of this sample code for an identical CDR3. The chain couples TRBV2 to TRBJ1-1; tentatively, D is TRBD1 (6 bases). The germline gives CDR1 SNHLY, CDR2 FYNNEI. V gave up 5 bases and J gave up 2 bases, with 9 bases separating them. CDR3 length: 13 residues. The CDR3 sequence: CASSLQGNTEAFF. The DNA of the CDR3 is TGTGCCAGCAGTCTACAGGGTAACACTGAAGCTTTCTTT.

This chain uses TRBV5-1 with TRBJ2-3; a possible D gene is TRBD1 (7 bases). This CDR3 is 16 amino acids long. The V gene lost 4 bases and the J gene lost 2 bases, with 17 bases spanning the gap. Germline V gives CDR1 SGHRS, CDR2 YFSETQ. Written as DNA, the CDR3 is TGCGCCAGCAGCCATTCCAGGGGGGTCCTCACAGATACGCAGTATTTT. Protein product: CASSHSRGVLTDTQYF.

As DNA, the CDR3 is TGTGCCAGCAACAGACTCAACTATGGCTACACCTTC. This encodes CASNRLNYGYTF. V and J are TRBV28 and TRBJ1-2; D not resolved. The CDR3 is made up of 12 amino acids. Germline V gene data show CDR1 as MDHEN and CDR2 as SYDVKM. V shed 7 bases and J shed 2 bases, with 8 bases lying between them.

V and J are TRBV6-5 and TRBJ2-1; 8 bases fit TRBD2. The V gene end was trimmed by 5 bases and the J gene end by 16 bases; junction bases not matched to a gene: 16. The CDR3 has 14 amino acids. Germline V CDR1 and CDR2: MNHEY, SVGAGI. The CDR3 nucleotides read TGTGCCAGCAGTCGAGGACTAGCAACGCTGGATTTTTTCTTC. Its translation is CASSRGLATLDFFF.

On this clone: This CDR3 is also generated by other DNA sequences in the sample. The V call is TRBV4-3, the J call TRBJ1-1; D remains ambiguous. Trimming took off 1 base at V and 2 bases at J, with 5 bases between the two ends. This CDR3 contains 13 residues. The germline V gene has CDR1 LGHNA and CDR2 YSLEER. DNA for the CDR3: TGCGCCAGCAGCCAAGTCGGAAACACTGAAGCTTTCTTT. Translation gives CASSQVGNTEAFF.

This rearrangement joins TRBV4-3 to TRBJ2-7; TRBD2 aligns across 7 bases. V dropped 0 bases and J dropped 4; count of bases not matched to a gene: 6. The CDR3 contains 15 residues. Germline CDR1 and CDR2: LGHNA and YSLEER. Written as DNA, the CDR3 is TGCGCCAGCAGCCAAGACCCAGGGAGGGAGTACGAGCAGTACTTC. Protein sequence: CASSQDPGREYEQYF.